This T cell receptor (beta chain) was obtained from a study of shared clonotypes between healthy human individuals. Germline values: CDR1 SGHAT, CDR2 FQNNGV. CDR3 length: 14 residues. Trimming removed 4 bases at V and 0 bases at J, with 8 bases between. TCRdb's table, derived via immunoSEQ multiplex PCR, lists solely in-frame clones and lacks some. The profile covers millions of clones, with approximately 92% appearing a single time and around 0.14% taken by the ten largest. Sequencing was performed on naive CD4+ T cells sorted from blood. Regarding subset: CD45RA+ positively selected. The chain combines TRBV11-2 with TRBJ2-3; D is unresolved. This sequence was found in a young man in good health. CDR3 in amino acids: CASSWQRSTDTQYF. CDR3 DNA sequence: TGTGCCAGCAGCTGGCAGCGTAGCACAGATACGCAGTATTTT.